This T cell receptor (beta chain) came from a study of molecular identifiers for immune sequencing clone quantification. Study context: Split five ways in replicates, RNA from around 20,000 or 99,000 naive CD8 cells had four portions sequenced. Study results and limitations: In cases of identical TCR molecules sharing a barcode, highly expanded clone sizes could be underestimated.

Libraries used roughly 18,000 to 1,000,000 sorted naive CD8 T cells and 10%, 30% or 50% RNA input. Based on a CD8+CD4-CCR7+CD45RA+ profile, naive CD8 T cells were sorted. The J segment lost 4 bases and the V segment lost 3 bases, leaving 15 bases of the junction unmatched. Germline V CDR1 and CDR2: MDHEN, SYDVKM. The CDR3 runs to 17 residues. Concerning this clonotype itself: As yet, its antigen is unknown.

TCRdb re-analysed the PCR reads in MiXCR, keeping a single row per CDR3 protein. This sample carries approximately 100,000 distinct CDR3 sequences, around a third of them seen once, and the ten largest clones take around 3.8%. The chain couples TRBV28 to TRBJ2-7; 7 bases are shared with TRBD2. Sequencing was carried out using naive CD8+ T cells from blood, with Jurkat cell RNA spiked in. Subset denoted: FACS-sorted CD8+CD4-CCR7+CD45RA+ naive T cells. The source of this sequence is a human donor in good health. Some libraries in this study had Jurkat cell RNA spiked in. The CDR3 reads CASSFPLKQGGTYEQYF. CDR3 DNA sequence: TGTGCCAGCAGTTTTCCTCTGAAGCAGGGAGGGACTTACGAGCAGTACTTC.